Below are 24 T cell receptor beta chains sequenced from a single sample in a study of spatial heterogeneity in lung cancer. Findings of the study overall: Counts of expanded alpha and beta TCRs within tumors tracked the tumor nonsynonymous mutation count.

No antigen is known for these receptors. Time point reported: sample taken at primary tumor resection. TCRdb itself ran the 5' RACE reads through MiXCR, one entry per CDR3 protein. Of about 15,000 distinct CDR3 sequences in the sample, about 6.3% are singletons; the top ten hold approximately 6.8%. Sequencing was performed on lung tumor tissue, taken at surgery. These receptors were taken from a male donor with early-stage non-small cell lung cancer.

This clonotype appeared many times. This beta chain turned up in a library designed for alpha chains; as an off-target read, its abundance says little. This chain joins TRBV28 and TRBJ2-2; D uncertain. This CDR3 contains 13 residues. The germline V and J ends were trimmed by 8 bases and 5 bases, with 12 bases remaining between them. Germline CDR1 is MDHEN and CDR2 is SYDVKM. CDR3 in DNA: TGTGCCAGCGACCTACCCGGGACCGGGGAGCTGTTTTTT. Residues: CASDLPGTGELFF. The whole variable domain, filled in from reference TRBV28 and TRBJ2-2, reads DVKVTQSSRYLVKRTGEKVFLECVQDMDHENMFWYRQDPGLGLRLIYFSYDVKMKEKGDIPEGYSVSREKKERFSLILESASTNQTSMYLCASDLPGTGELFFGEGSRLTVL.

This clonotype was observed many times. As an off-target read in a library built for alpha chains, this beta chain has a frequency of little significance. The chain combines TRBV20-1 with TRBJ2-2, with D possibly being TRBD1 or TRBD2 (5 bases each). Germline CDR1 is DFQATT and CDR2 is SNEGSKA (reference sequence). This CDR3 comprises 14 residues. Trimming took 5 bases from V and 8 from J, leaving 18 bases between them. CDR3 region: CSAPLRGPGGELFF. CDR3 DNA sequence: TGCAGTGCTCCCCTCCGGGGCCCAGGGGGGGAGCTGTTTTTT.

This clonotype was counted many times. With the library built for alpha chains, this beta chain is off target and its frequency is not meaningful. This chain links TRBV7-6 with TRBJ1-2; the D is unclear. The V end lost 2 bases, the J end lost 2 bases, and 6 bases lay between the germline ends. Germline V lookup: CDR1 SGHVS, CDR2 FNYEAQ. The CDR3 covers 13 residues. This CDR3 is CASSLTQNYGYTF. CDR3 DNA: TGTGCCAGCAGCTTAACCCAAAACTATGGCTACACCTTC.

This clonotype rates as medium-sized. With the library built for alpha chains, this beta chain is off target and its frequency is not meaningful. This sequence joins TRBV6-2 or TRBV6-3 and TRBJ1-1; D is unresolved. Germline CDR1 is MNHEY and CDR2 is SVGEGT. The V gene lost 7 bases and the J gene lost 1 base, with 7 bases spanning the gap. The length of the CDR3 is 12 residues. As DNA, the CDR3 is TGTGCCAGCAAAGAAGAGAACACTGAAGCTTTCTTT. It translates to CASKEENTEAFF.

This clonotype was seen at least ten times. This beta chain slipped into a library made for alpha chains as a stray read, so its size is not meaningful. This rearrangement joins TRBV9 to TRBJ1-6, with 8 bases that match TRBD1. This CDR3 is built from 14 residues. CDR1 and CDR2 from the germline V gene are SGDLS and YYNGEE. J lost 9 bases, V lost 5 bases, and 7 bases had no gene match. The CDR3: CASSDRGGGSPLHF. The DNA for the CDR3 is TGTGCCAGCAGTGACAGGGGCGGGGGTTCACCCCTCCACTTT.

At least ten counts were recorded for this clonotype. This beta chain is a stray sequence in a library constructed for alpha chains; its clone size is not meaningful. The chain recombines TRBV4-1 with TRBJ2-6; possible D gene TRBD1, 5 bases. Germline CDR1 reads MGHRA; CDR2 reads YSYEKL. This CDR3 contains 15 residues. Trimming left V 6 bases short and J 3 bases short, with 12 bases between. CDR3 coding DNA: TGCGCCAGCAGGAAAGGGGCAAATGGGGCCAACGTCCTGACTTTC. This gives the protein CASRKGANGANVLTF.

This clonotype was observed at least ten times. A library made for alpha chains picked up this beta chain off target, so its size means little. This sequence joins TRBV5-1 and TRBJ2-7, with 7 nucleotides matching TRBD1. The germline V gene has CDR1 SGHRS and CDR2 YFSETQ. The CDR3 has 15 amino acids. The junction had 7 bases not matched to a gene; V was cut back by 3 bases and J by 1 base. The CDR3 coding sequence is TGCGCCAGCAGCTGGACAGGATACGGTTCCTACGAGCAGTACTTC. It encodes CASSWTGYGSYEQYF.

A word on this clonotype: This beta chain is a stray sequence in a library constructed for alpha chains; its clone size is not meaningful. The chain combines TRBV28 with TRBJ2-7, with D possibly being TRBD1 or TRBD2 (5 bases each). Germline V gene sequence: CDR1 MDHEN, CDR2 SYDVKM. The ends were cut back, 10 bases at V and 2 bases at J, with 18 bases in the middle. The CDR3 spans 14 residues. In nucleotides, the CDR3 is TGTGCCACCCACCGGTTGCCGGGGCCCTACGAGCAGTACTTC. As protein: CATHRLPGPYEQYF.

By share, this clonotype counts as large (0.1 to 1%). This beta chain appears as a stray read in a library generated for alpha chains; its size is not informative. The chain's CDR3 is CASSQEGSGVMAGATDTQYF. The CDR3 region has the DNA TGCGCCAGCAGCCAAGAGGGCTCAGGGGTAATGGCGGGGGCCACAGATACGCAGTATTTT. The chain combines TRBV4-3 with TRBJ2-3; D might be TRBD2 (7 bases). Trimming cost V 0 bases and J 2 bases, with 24 bases left between them. Germline-derived CDR1 and CDR2 are LGHNA and YSLEER. The CDR3 is made up of 20 amino acids.

This clonotype has only a few counts. Because the library targeted alpha chains, this beta chain is an off-target read whose size means little. The chain combines TRBV29-1 with TRBJ1-1; TRBD1 aligns across 10 bases. The J segment lost 4 bases and the V segment lost 4 bases, leaving 3 bases of the junction unmatched. Germline V gene sequence: CDR1 SQVTM, CDR2 ANQGSEA. The CDR3 sequence is 13 residues long. The CDR3 spells CSVAGQGSTEAFF. CDR3 nucleotide sequence: TGCAGCGTTGCGGGACAGGGGAGCACTGAAGCTTTCTTT.

This clonotype was observed at least ten times. A library prepared for alpha chains yielded this beta chain as an off-target read; its size is of little meaning. The rearrangement joins TRBV28 to TRBJ2-7; tentatively, D is TRBD1 (8 bases). The CDR3 extends over 14 amino acids. Germline values: CDR1 MDHEN, CDR2 SYDVKM. V lost 2 bases and J lost 4, with 12 bases in between. Here the CDR3 reads CASSLQQGGYEQYF. The CDR3 DNA follows: TGTGCCAGCAGTTTACAACAGGGGGGGTACGAGCAGTACTTC.

Ten or more counts support this clonotype. Because this beta chain is a stray read in a library intended to capture alpha chains, its abundance should not be given much weight. The chain uses TRBV11-1 and TRBJ2-7; D is unclear. The CDR3 loop spans 12 amino acids. Germline values: CDR1 SGHAT, CDR2 FQDESV (reference sequence). The V end lost 2 bases, the J end lost 11 bases, and 13 bases lay between the germline ends. The CDR3 protein is CASSLWGSSKYF. CDR3 bases: TGTGCCAGCAGCTTATGGGGATCGAGTAAGTACTTC.

This clonotype was picked up many times. The library was designed around alpha chains, so this beta chain is a stray read whose abundance carries little weight. The rearrangement uses TRBV6-2 or TRBV6-3 and TRBJ2-7; 11 positions match TRBD1. The CDR3 has 14 residues. J gave up 6 bases and V 8 bases, and 9 bases lay outside the gene matches. Germline lookup yields CDR1 MNHEY and CDR2 SVGEGT. The CDR3 here is CASAIGQGAAEQYF. DNA of the CDR3: TGTGCCAGCGCAATTGGACAGGGGGCGGCCGAGCAGTACTTC.

This clonotype came up many times. Found in a library prepared for alpha chains, this beta chain is an off-target read, and its abundance has little meaning. The rearrangement uses TRBV28 and TRBJ2-1; weak D call: TRBD2 (6 bases). Trimming stripped 6 bases from V and 6 bases from J, with 21 bases between. Germline assignment: CDR1 MDHEN and CDR2 SYDVKM. This CDR3 contains 16 residues. CDR3 in amino acids: CASSLLLAEGGNEQFF. CDR3 coding DNA: TGTGCCAGCAGCCTCCTACTAGCTGAGGGAGGCAATGAGCAGTTCTTC.

This clonotype showed up many times. This beta chain came through as a stray read in a library set up for alpha chains, and its size says little. V is TRBV18 and J is TRBJ2-3; the D is unclear. This CDR3 is built from 15 residues. Germline assignment: CDR1 KGHSH and CDR2 LQKENI. V lost 1 base and J lost 2, with 10 bases in between. CDR3 sequence (DNA): TGTGCCAGCTCACCACAGGGCCAAAACACAGATACGCAGTATTTT. Amino acids: CASSPQGQNTDTQYF.

This clonotype was detected many times. This beta chain turned up in a library designed for alpha chains; as an off-target read, its abundance says little. This sequence joins TRBV6-6 and TRBJ1-5; D gene ambiguous. The ends were cut back, 2 bases at V and 11 bases at J, with 13 bases in the middle. Germline V lookup: CDR1 MNHNY, CDR2 SVGAGI (reference sequence). CDR3 length: 13 amino acids. In nucleotides, the CDR3 is TGTGCCAGCAGTTACGGGATGGGTGGATCCCAGCATTTT. Translated: CASSYGMGGSQHF.

There are many counts of this clonotype. This beta chain is an off-target read within a library intended for alpha chains, so its frequency means little. The rearrangement joins TRBV18 to TRBJ1-6; D remains ambiguous. V dropped 0 bases and J dropped 9 bases, with 21 bases sitting between them. Germline V gene data show CDR1 as KGHSH and CDR2 as LQKENI. The CDR3 covers 18 residues. CDR3: CASSPPFFDPKLPSPLHF. The CDR3 region has the DNA TGTGCCAGCTCACCACCGTTCTTCGACCCCAAACTTCCTTCACCCCTCCACTTT.

At least ten counts were recorded for this clonotype. In a library made to pick up alpha chains, this beta chain is a stray read with a size that means little. V is TRBV7-2 and J is TRBJ2-3, with TRBD1 identical over 8 bases. CDR1 and CDR2 from the germline V gene are SGHTA and FQGNSA. CDR3 length: 15 residues. The J segment lost 2 bases and the V segment lost 1 base, leaving 2 bases of the junction unmatched. The CDR3 loop reads CASSLGTGHTDTQYF. The DNA for the CDR3 is TGTGCCAGCAGCTTAGGGACAGGGCACACAGATACGCAGTATTTT.

Sample share makes this clonotype medium-sized. With the library built for alpha chains, this beta chain is off target and its frequency is not meaningful. The rearrangement joins TRBV30 to TRBJ2-1; 9 nucleotides align to TRBD2. V dropped 3 bases and J dropped 7; count of bases not matched to a gene: 13. The CDR3 contains 16 residues. Germline V gene sequence: CDR1 GTSNPN, CDR2 SVGIG (reference sequence). Here the CDR3 reads CAWRFKAGGLGNEQFF. The CDR3 DNA follows: TGTGCCTGGAGATTTAAGGCGGGAGGGCTTGGTAATGAGCAGTTCTTC.

This clonotype appeared many times. The size of this beta chain means little, since it is a stray read in a library made for alpha chains. The gene calls are TRBV29-1 and TRBJ2-2; D is perhaps TRBD1 or TRBD2 (5 bases each). Germline-derived CDR1 and CDR2 are SQVTM and ANQGSEA. The CDR3 runs to 12 residues. V lost 3 bases and J lost 6, with 8 bases in between. CDR3 amino acids: CSVDGTAGELFF. CDR3 sequence (DNA): TGCAGCGTTGACGGGACCGCCGGGGAGCTGTTTTTT.

This clonotype was recorded many times. Since it is a stray read in a library aimed at alpha chains, this beta chain has a size that is not meaningful. The rearrangement links TRBV29-1 to TRBJ2-6, with 8 nucleotides matching TRBD1. CDR3 length: 16 residues. Germline CDR1 SQVTM, CDR2 ANQGSEA. Germline trimming cut 6 bases from V and 4 bases from J; bases unmatched to any gene: 11. Written as DNA, the CDR3 is TGCAGCGTCCTTGGGCAGGGGGCGACGGGGGCCAACGTCCTGACTTTC. This gives the protein CSVLGQGATGANVLTF.

This clonotype was counted at least ten times. Little can be read into the size of this beta chain, an off-target read in a library designed for alpha chains. The CDR3, as DNA: TGTGCCAGCAGTTACTCGACGTTGGCGACGAGCCGCGAGCAGTACTTC. Translation gives CASSYSTLATSREQYF. The chain couples TRBV6-5 to TRBJ2-7; D uncertain. V gave up 0 bases and J gave up 6 bases, with 18 bases separating them. The CDR3 runs 16 residues. The V gene's germline CDR1 is MNHEY and CDR2 SVGAGI.

This clonotype occurred many times. This beta chain is a stray read from a library made for alpha chains; its abundance is not meaningful. The rearrangement links TRBV9 to TRBJ1-5; possibly TRBD1 for D (6 bases). The CDR3 is 14 residues long. Deletions cut 0 bases from V and 9 bases from J, with 13 bases between. Germline assignment: CDR1 SGDLS and CDR2 YYNGEE. CDR3 residues: CASSVEGGPGPQHF. The DNA for the CDR3 is TGTGCCAGCAGCGTAGAGGGGGGTCCCGGGCCCCAGCATTTT.

Turning to this clonotype: Since it is a stray read in a library aimed at alpha chains, this beta chain has a size that is not meaningful. This sequence joins TRBV6-5 and TRBJ2-7, with D perhaps TRBD1 or TRBD2 (6 bases each). CDR1 MNHEY and CDR2 SVGAGI come from the germline V gene. Trimming took off 2 bases at V and 1 base at J, with 12 bases between the two ends. The CDR3 has 15 residues. For the CDR3, the DNA is TGTGCCAGCAGTTACCAAGGGGGGCCTTCCTACGAGCAGTACTTC. Translated: CASSYQGGPSYEQYF.